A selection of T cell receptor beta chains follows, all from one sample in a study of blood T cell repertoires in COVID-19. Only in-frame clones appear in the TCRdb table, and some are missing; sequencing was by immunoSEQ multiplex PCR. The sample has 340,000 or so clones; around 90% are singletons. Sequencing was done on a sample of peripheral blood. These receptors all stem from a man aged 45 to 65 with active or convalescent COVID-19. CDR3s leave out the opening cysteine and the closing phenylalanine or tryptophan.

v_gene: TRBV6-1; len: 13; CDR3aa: ASSEPRSGANVLT
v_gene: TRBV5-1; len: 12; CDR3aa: ASSPRPQDQPQH
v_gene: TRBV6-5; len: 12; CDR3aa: ASSYRGSNTEAF
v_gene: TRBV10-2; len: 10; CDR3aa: ASSETGETQY
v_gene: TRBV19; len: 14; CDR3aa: ASRPRGSFRGETQY
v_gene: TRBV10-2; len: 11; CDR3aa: ASSWGEGETQY
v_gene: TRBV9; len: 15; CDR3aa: ASSPGPGWGGQETQY
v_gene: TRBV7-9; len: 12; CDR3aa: ASSLYGSANTIY
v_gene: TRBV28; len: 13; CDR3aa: ASTFYDRGTDTQY
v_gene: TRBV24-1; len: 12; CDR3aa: AKCQDRSSYEQY
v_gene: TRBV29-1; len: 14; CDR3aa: SVREHRDLYRETQY
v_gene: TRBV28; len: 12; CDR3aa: ASSGQGDTGELF
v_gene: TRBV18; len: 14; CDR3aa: ASSPGLLLTTDTQY
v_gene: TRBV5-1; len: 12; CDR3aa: ASSFRAGRETQY
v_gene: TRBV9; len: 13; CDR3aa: ASSSTRTGGDTQY
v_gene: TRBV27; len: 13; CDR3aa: ASSPGQGPNTEAF